A selection of T cell receptor beta chains follows, all from one sample in a study of blood T cell repertoires in COVID-19. Using immunoSEQ multiplex PCR, the repertoire was profiled, and TCRdb retains in-frame clones only, with some absent. The data show about 370,000 clones, roughly nine tenths seen once. Sequences were obtained from PBMCs or T cells enriched from blood (not recorded which). The receptors derive from a woman in her thirties or forties who had been exposed to COVID-19. Each CDR3 is given with its conserved first and last residue. D genes are given only for firm matches. Only part of the rows carry a size: once, few, many, or a class if the clone is expanded.

TGTGCCAGCAGCCCCGGGACAGGGCGCCTCCGGGGCTATGGCTACACCTTC	CASSPGTGRLRGYGYTF	TRBJ1-2	TRBD1	-	TRBV7-3	17
TGTGCCAGCAGCTTAACGACCGGGGTTGGTCGGTCTGGCTACACCTTC	CASSLTTGVGRSGYTF	TRBJ1-2	-	-	TRBV7-9	16
TGTGCCAGCAGCTTAACTTTCCGGGGGGCCCAGCCCCAGCATTTT	CASSLTFRGAQPQHF	TRBJ1-5	-	few	TRBV7-2	15
TGTGCCAGCAGCCCCACAAACCAGTACGAGCAGTACTTC	CASSPTNQYEQYF	TRBJ2-7	-	once	TRBV7-3	13
TGTGCCAGCAGTCCGGGGAGGTGGGCGAACACTGAAGCTTTCTTT	CASSPGRWANTEAFF	TRBJ1-1	-	-	TRBV28	15
TGTGCCAGCAGCCGGGGACAGGGAACCCAGTACTTC	CASSRGQGTQYF	TRBJ2-7	TRBD1	-	TRBV3-1/TRBV3-2	12
TGTGCCAGCAGGCCCGGAGGGACTGTCAAGTCCTACGAGCAGTACTTC	CASRPGGTVKSYEQYF	TRBJ2-7	-	-	TRBV7-6	16
TGTGCCAGCAGTGAACCAACAGAATCACCCCTCCACTTT	CASSEPTESPLHF	TRBJ1-6	-	-	TRBV6-1	13
TGTGCCAGTAGTTGGGGGGTTGGCAATCAGCCCCAGCATTTT	CASSWGVGNQPQHF	TRBJ1-5	-	-	TRBV19	14
TGTGCCAGCAGTTTATCACAGTGGGAGCAGTTCTTC	CASSLSQWEQFF	TRBJ2-1	-	-	TRBV12-3/TRBV12-4	12
TGCGCCAGCAGCTTGGGGGGACAGCTTTTTGAGCAGTACTTC	CASSLGGQLFEQYF	TRBJ2-7	TRBD1	-	TRBV5-1	14
TGTGCCAGCAGTGAAAATAGGGGCACTGAAGCTTTCTTT	CASSENRGTEAFF	TRBJ1-1	-	-	TRBV6-1	13
TGTGCCAGTAGTATACAGGGGATGAACACTGAAGCTTTCTTT	CASSIQGMNTEAFF	TRBJ1-1	-	few	TRBV19	14
TGTGCCAGCAGTCCGACAGGGGCCGGAGCCGGGGAGCTGTTTTTT	CASSPTGAGAGELFF	TRBJ2-2	TRBD1	few	TRBV6-5	15
TGTGCCAGCAGTTATTCCGAACTAGCGGGGGCCGGGGAGCAGTTCTTC	CASSYSELAGAGEQFF	TRBJ2-1	TRBD2	-	TRBV6-5	16
TGTGCCTGGAGTCCGGACAGGGGGAGGGAAAAACTGTTTTTT	CAWSPDRGREKLFF	TRBJ1-4	TRBD1	-	TRBV30	14
TGCGCCAGCAGCCTCACAGGGTTGTATGGCTACACCTTC	CASSLTGLYGYTF	TRBJ1-2	-	once	TRBV5-1	13
TGTGCCAGCAGCACCCGGTCCAGGGGTCACACCGGGGAGCTGTTTTTT	CASSTRSRGHTGELFF	TRBJ2-2	-	-	TRBV7-9	16
TGCAGTGCCCTCTCCTACAATGAGCAGTTCTTC	CSALSYNEQFF	TRBJ2-1	-	-	TRBV20-1	11
TGTGCCAGCAGCCCCCGGGAGAACCAAGAGACCCAGTACTTC	CASSPRENQETQYF	TRBJ2-5	-	-	TRBV11-3	14
TGTGCCAGCAGCTTACAGGGGGTCCAAGAGACCCAGTACTTC	CASSLQGVQETQYF	TRBJ2-5	TRBD1	once	TRBV5-4	14
TGCGCCAGCAGCTTGTTGGTAGCGGGAGGTGGCTACGAGCAGTACTTC	CASSLLVAGGGYEQYF	TRBJ2-7	TRBD2	-	TRBV5-1	16
TGTGCCAGCAGTTTGCGCGGGGGCCACGAGCAGTACTTC	CASSLRGGHEQYF	TRBJ2-7	-	once	TRBV28	13
TGTGCCAGCAGCCCTCAGGGGCGGGAGAGATCGAACCAGTTCTTC	CASSPQGRERSNQFF	TRBJ2-1	-	-	TRBV7-2	15
TGTGCCAGCAGCTTCCTGGCCGGAGGGGGCCGGAACGAGCAGTACTTC	CASSFLAGGGRNEQYF	TRBJ2-7	-	-	TRBV7-9	16
TGCGCCAGCAGCCCCCCCCTAGCGGCTAGCACAGATACGCAGTATTTT	CASSPPLAASTDTQYF	TRBJ2-3	TRBD2	-	TRBV5-1	16
TGTGCCAGCAGTGAAGCGCAGGGTATCGGAGGCTACACCTTC	CASSEAQGIGGYTF	TRBJ1-2	-	-	TRBV6-1	14
TGTGCCAGCAGCCAAGCGGTAGCGGGGGCTTGGGAGACCCAGTACTTC	CASSQAVAGAWETQYF	TRBJ2-5	TRBD2	-	TRBV14	16
TGTGCCAGCAGCTTACAGGGCCCCGGAAACACCATATATTTT	CASSLQGPGNTIYF	TRBJ1-3	-	-	TRBV7-2	14
TGTGCCACCAGTGATTGGTCGGGGGAGGGTGGCTACACCTTC	CATSDWSGEGGYTF	TRBJ1-2	-	-	TRBV24-1	14
TGTGCCAGCAGCTTACGGCCTTTAGCGGGAGTCTACGAGCAGTACTTC	CASSLRPLAGVYEQYF	TRBJ2-7	TRBD2	-	TRBV11-3	16
TGTGCCAGCAGCGTCCAGGTCTCCGGGAACACTGAAGCTTTCTTT	CASSVQVSGNTEAFF	TRBJ1-1	-	-	TRBV9	15
TGTGCCAGCAGCTTAGGATCCGGGACAGCTGGCTACACCTTC	CASSLGSGTAGYTF	TRBJ1-2	TRBD1	-	TRBV7-9	14
TGTGCCAGCAGGGCCTGGGACAGTCACTATGGCTACACCTTC	CASRAWDSHYGYTF	TRBJ1-2	TRBD1	-	TRBV6-5	14
TGTGCCAGCAGCGGCCAGCGTCCAGGGACTACCAACTATGGCTACACCTTC	CASSGQRPGTTNYGYTF	TRBJ1-2	-	-	TRBV9	17
TGTGCCAGCAGCACTGGGCCGGGGGGCATCCCCCCAGAGACCCAGTACTTC	CASSTGPGGIPPETQYF	TRBJ2-5	-	-	TRBV9	17
TGCAGCGTGAAACCCGGGACAGGGGTTGGCACTGAAGCTTTCTTT	CSVKPGTGVGTEAFF	TRBJ1-1	TRBD1	-	TRBV29-1	15
TGTGCCAGCAGCCCCGGACTAGGGCCCCTCAATGAGCAGTTCTTC	CASSPGLGPLNEQFF	TRBJ2-1	TRBD2	-	TRBV7-3	15
TGTGCCAGTAGTATGGGGACAGACGAGGCAAGGGGCTACACCTTC	CASSMGTDEARGYTF	TRBJ1-2	TRBD1	once	TRBV19	15
TGTGCCAGCAGCTTGGTATGGAGGGACCGTTCCGGCTACACCTTC	CASSLVWRDRSGYTF	TRBJ1-2	-	-	TRBV5-4	15
TGTGCCAGCAGCCAGACAGCCTATGGCTACACCTTC	CASSQTAYGYTF	TRBJ1-2	-	once	TRBV7-2	12
TGTGCCAGCAGAAGGACAGGGGGCGACTCCGACACTGAAGCTTTCTTT	CASRRTGGDSDTEAFF	TRBJ1-1	TRBD1	-	TRBV5-5	16
TGTGCCTGGAGTGCTGACAGGGGAGGATATGGCTACACCTTC	CAWSADRGGYGYTF	TRBJ1-2	TRBD1	-	TRBV30	14
TGTGCCACCCTAGCGGGGGGGAGAGGCGATGAGCAGTTCTTC	CATLAGGRGDEQFF	TRBJ2-1	TRBD2	-	TRBV10-3	14
TGTGCCACCCGGACAGAGCGGACTGAAGCTTTCTTT	CATRTERTEAFF	TRBJ1-1	-	many	TRBV24-1	12
TGTGCCAGTTCGTCGCCGGGATGGGATTCACCCCTCCACTTT	CASSSPGWDSPLHF	TRBJ1-6	-	-	TRBV19	14
TGTGCCAGTAGTCTCCGGGACAGGGGGCTTAATGAGCAGTTCTTC	CASSLRDRGLNEQFF	TRBJ2-1	TRBD1	-	TRBV19	15
TGTGCCAGCAGCCTCCAGGACAGGGCTGGATATGGCTACACCTTC	CASSLQDRAGYGYTF	TRBJ1-2	TRBD1	-	TRBV7-8	15
TGTGCCAGCAGACAACAGGGGGCCGCCGGTCAGCCCCAGCATTTT	CASRQQGAAGQPQHF	TRBJ1-5	TRBD1	-	TRBV25-1	15
TGTGCCAGCAGTTACTCGACTAGCGGGAGAAACACAGATACGCAGTATTTT	CASSYSTSGRNTDTQYF	TRBJ2-3	TRBD2	-	TRBV6-2/TRBV6-3	17
TGTGCCACCAGTGATGACAGGGGAAGGACTGAAGCTTTCTTT	CATSDDRGRTEAFF	TRBJ1-1	TRBD1	-	TRBV24-1	14
TGTGCCACCAGCAGAGATCCGGGACAGGTAGTGACTGAAGCTTTCTTT	CATSRDPGQVVTEAFF	TRBJ1-1	TRBD1	-	TRBV15	16
TGTGCCAGCAGCTTGACAGGAGGGTTCCTCAATGAGCAGTTCTTC	CASSLTGGFLNEQFF	TRBJ2-1	-	-	TRBV5-5	15
TGTGCCAGCAGTGCCCGAACCCAGGACTATGGCTACACCTTC	CASSARTQDYGYTF	TRBJ1-2	-	once	TRBV6-6	14